These T cell receptor beta chains were read from a single sample in a study of cytomegalovirus exposure and HLA in healthy donors. Clones were sequenced by immunoSEQ multiplex PCR, and TCRdb holds only the in-frame ones, with some missing. The sample lists about 140,000 clones, about 80% occurring once. Sequenced input: PBMCs. These receptors were obtained from a man between 35 and 55 years old in good health and CMV-seronegative. CDR3s include the opening cysteine and the closing phenylalanine or tryptophan. D genes are given only for firm matches. Clone size is not always given. Where it is, it says once, few, many or a class for expanded clones.

j_call: TRBJ1-1; d_call: .; v_call: TRBV5-1; clone_size: few; cdr3_nt: TGCGCCAGCAGCTTGGTAGGGGGGGGGAACACTGAAGCTTTCTTT; cdr3_aa: CASSLVGGGNTEAFF
j_call: TRBJ2-7; d_call: .; v_call: TRBV5-8; clone_size: .; cdr3_nt: TGTGCCAGCAGCCTAGACGGAACCTTCTACGAGCAGTACTTC; cdr3_aa: CASSLDGTFYEQYF
j_call: TRBJ1-4; d_call: .; v_call: TRBV18; clone_size: once; cdr3_nt: TGTGCCAGCTCATCCTCAACTAATGAAAAACTGTTTTTT; cdr3_aa: CASSSSTNEKLFF
j_call: TRBJ2-7; d_call: TRBD1; v_call: TRBV2; clone_size: .; cdr3_nt: TGTGCCAGCAGTGAAATAGAGGGACAGGGGGAGTCGTACTTC; cdr3_aa: CASSEIEGQGESYF
j_call: TRBJ2-7; d_call: .; v_call: TRBV2; clone_size: .; cdr3_nt: TGTGCCAGCACGTCGGGCACAGACTATTCCTACGAGCAGTACTTC; cdr3_aa: CASTSGTDYSYEQYF
j_call: TRBJ1-4; d_call: TRBD1; v_call: TRBV6-5; clone_size: once; cdr3_nt: TGTGCCAGCAGCCCAGGGGGCTCAAGGGAAAAACTGTTTTTT; cdr3_aa: CASSPGGSREKLFF
j_call: TRBJ1-1; d_call: TRBD1; v_call: TRBV5-1; clone_size: .; cdr3_nt: TGCGCCAGCAGACGACCTACAGGGGCGGAGGTAGGCACTGAAGCTTTCTTT; cdr3_aa: CASRRPTGAEVGTEAFF
j_call: TRBJ1-2; d_call: .; v_call: TRBV5-6; clone_size: .; cdr3_nt: TGTGCCAGCAGCTTCAGGGCAGGGTTAGTTTATGGCTACACCTTC; cdr3_aa: CASSFRAGLVYGYTF
j_call: TRBJ2-5; d_call: TRBD1; v_call: TRBV11-2; clone_size: .; cdr3_nt: TGTGCCAGCAGACCGACGACAGGGCGTCAAGAGACCCAGTACTTC; cdr3_aa: CASRPTTGRQETQYF
j_call: TRBJ1-4; d_call: .; v_call: TRBV6-1; clone_size: .; cdr3_nt: TGTGCCAGCAGTGAGGGAGGAAATGAAAAACTGTTTTTT; cdr3_aa: CASSEGGNEKLFF